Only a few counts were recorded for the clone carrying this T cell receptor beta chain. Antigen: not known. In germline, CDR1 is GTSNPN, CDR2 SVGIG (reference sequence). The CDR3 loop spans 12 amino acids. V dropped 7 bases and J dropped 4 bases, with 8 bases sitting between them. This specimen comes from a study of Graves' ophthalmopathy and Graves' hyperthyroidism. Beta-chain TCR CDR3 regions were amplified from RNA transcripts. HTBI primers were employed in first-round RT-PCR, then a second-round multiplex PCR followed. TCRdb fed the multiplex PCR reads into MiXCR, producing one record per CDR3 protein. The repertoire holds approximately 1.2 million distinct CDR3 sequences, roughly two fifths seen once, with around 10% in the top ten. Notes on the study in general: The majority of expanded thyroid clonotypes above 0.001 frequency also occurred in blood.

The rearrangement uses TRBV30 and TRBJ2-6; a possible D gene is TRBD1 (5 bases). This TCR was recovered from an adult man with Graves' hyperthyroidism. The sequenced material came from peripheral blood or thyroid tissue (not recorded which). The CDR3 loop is CASQGGANVLTF. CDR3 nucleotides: TGTGCCTCTCAGGGCGGGGCCAACGTCCTGACTTTC. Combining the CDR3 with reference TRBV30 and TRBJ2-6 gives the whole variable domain SQTIHQWPATLVQPVGSPLSLECTVEGTSNPNLYWYRQAAGRGLQLLFYSVGIGQISSEVPQNLSASRPQDRQFILSSKKLLLSDSGFYLCASQGGANVLTFGAGSRLTVL.